This T cell receptor (beta chain) derives from a study of cytomegalovirus exposure and HLA in healthy donors. Whole-study results and caveats: The records held CMV serostatus as the only immune exposure information. A later analysis, which compared TCR beta chains of equal frequency, found the HLA-associated ones more clonally expanded.

Trimming took off 5 bases at V and 0 bases at J, with 8 bases between the two ends. This CDR3 is 13 amino acids long. CDR1 is SGHRS, CDR2 YFSETQ, per germline. Regarding this clone: The target antigen is unknown.

The primer mix had 60 Vbeta and 13 Jbeta primers. The data were produced by immunoSEQ multiplex PCR, yet TCRdb's version contains in-frame clones alone and is incomplete. The data show some 110,000 clones, around 78% seen once. Sequenced material: PBMCs. The chain uses TRBV5-1 and TRBJ1-1, with a weak D call TRBD1 (5 bases). This TCR came from a man between 50 and 59 years old in good health and CMV-seronegative. For the CDR3, the DNA is TGCGCCAGCAGGACAGTAATGAACACTGAAGCTTTCTTT. As protein: CASRTVMNTEAFF.